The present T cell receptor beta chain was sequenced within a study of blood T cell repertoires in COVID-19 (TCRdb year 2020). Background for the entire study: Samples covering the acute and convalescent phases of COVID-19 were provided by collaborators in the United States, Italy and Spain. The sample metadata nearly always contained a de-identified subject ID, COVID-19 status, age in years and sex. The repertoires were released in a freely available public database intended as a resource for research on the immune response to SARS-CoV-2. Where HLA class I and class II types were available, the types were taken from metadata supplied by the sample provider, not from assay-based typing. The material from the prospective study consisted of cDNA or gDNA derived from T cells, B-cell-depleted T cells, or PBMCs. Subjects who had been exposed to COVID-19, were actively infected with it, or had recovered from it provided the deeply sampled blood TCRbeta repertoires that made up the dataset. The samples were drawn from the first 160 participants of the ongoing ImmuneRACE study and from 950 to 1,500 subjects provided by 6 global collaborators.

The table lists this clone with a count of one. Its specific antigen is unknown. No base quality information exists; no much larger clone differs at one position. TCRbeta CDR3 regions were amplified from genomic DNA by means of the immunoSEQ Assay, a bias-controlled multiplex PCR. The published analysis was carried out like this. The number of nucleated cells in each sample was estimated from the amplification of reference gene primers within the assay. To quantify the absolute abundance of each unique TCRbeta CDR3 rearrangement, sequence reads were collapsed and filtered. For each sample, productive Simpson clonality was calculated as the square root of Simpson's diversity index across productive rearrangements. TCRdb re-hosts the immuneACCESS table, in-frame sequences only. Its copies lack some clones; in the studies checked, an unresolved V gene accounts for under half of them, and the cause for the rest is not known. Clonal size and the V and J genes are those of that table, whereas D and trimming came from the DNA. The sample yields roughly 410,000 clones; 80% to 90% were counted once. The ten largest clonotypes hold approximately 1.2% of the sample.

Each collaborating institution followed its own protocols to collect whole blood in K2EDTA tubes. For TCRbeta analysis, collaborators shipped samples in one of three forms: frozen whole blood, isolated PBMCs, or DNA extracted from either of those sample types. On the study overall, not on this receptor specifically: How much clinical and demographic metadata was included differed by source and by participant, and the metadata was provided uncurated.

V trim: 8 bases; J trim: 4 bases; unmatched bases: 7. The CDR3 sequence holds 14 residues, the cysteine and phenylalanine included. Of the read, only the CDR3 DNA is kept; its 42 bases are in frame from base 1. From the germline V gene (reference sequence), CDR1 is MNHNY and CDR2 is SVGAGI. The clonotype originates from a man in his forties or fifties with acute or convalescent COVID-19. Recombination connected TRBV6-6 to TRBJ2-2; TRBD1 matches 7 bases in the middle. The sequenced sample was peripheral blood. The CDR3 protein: CASHRDRATGELFF. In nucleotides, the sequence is TGTGCCAGCCATAGGGACAGAGCCACCGGGGAGCTGTTTTTT.